This T cell receptor (beta chain) was found in a study of blood T cell repertoires in COVID-19. Background on the study: Samples taken during acute and convalescent COVID-19 were collected in the United States, Italy and Spain.

This CDR3 has 16 residues. The V and J ends lost 0 bases and 3 bases respectively, with 10 bases between them. Germline V gene sequence: CDR1 SGDLS, CDR2 YYNGEE. In the source study's methods: By means of reference gene primer amplification, nucleated cell counts were estimated. Produced via immunoSEQ multiplex PCR; TCRdb's table is partial and in-frame only. Clone size and V and J calls were adopted from that table, with D and trimming inferred from the DNA. The sample contains roughly 110,000 clones, roughly 81% of which appear only once. Sequenced input: peripheral blood. The chain combines TRBV9 with TRBJ1-6; D is perhaps TRBD1 (6 bases). The source of this sequence is a human donor in a cohort sampled during active COVID-19. The CDR3 spells CASSVVGHNYNSPLHF. For the CDR3, the DNA is TGTGCCAGCAGCGTAGTGGGACACAACTATAATTCACCCCTCCACTTT.